This T cell receptor (beta chain) was retrieved from a study of cytomegalovirus exposure and HLA in healthy donors. Study background: There were tens of millions of unique TCRs (from HLA-typed donors) in an early data release.

PCR amplification relied on 60 Vbeta primers (plus 13 Jbeta primers). Sequencing was performed with immunoSEQ multiplex PCR; in TCRdb, only in-frame clones are kept and a portion is missing. Here the sample table reports 220,000 or so clones. Per the germline V gene, CDR1 is SGHDN and CDR2 is FVKESK. The CDR3 length is 13 residues. V lost 1 base, J lost 5 bases, and 8 bases lay in between. Material: PBMCs. The chain links TRBV14 to TRBJ2-5; D not resolved. The clonotype was recovered from a girl aged 2-15 years in good health and CMV-seropositive. The CDR3 nucleotides are TGTGCCAGCAGCCAAGTACTCCGGGAGACCCAGTACTTC. Protein sequence: CASSQVLRETQYF.